The clone carrying this T cell receptor beta chain was seen at least ten times. The antigen is undetermined. The data derive from a study of T cells in Graves' hyperthyroidism and ophthalmopathy. Study outcomes and limitations: Blood samples included most of the expanded thyroid clonotypes exceeding 0.001. Stable hyperthyroidism was separated from ophthalmopathy by a model based on 13 V-J features.

The CDR3 contains 16 residues. The V gene lost 4 bases and the J gene lost 4 bases, with 17 bases spanning the gap. Germline V gene sequence: CDR1 SNHLY, CDR2 FYNNEI. RNA transcripts yielded amplified TCR beta CDR3 regions. Primed by the HTBI set, a first-round RT-PCR was run on the TCR CDR3. TCRdb called the multiplex PCR reads again in MiXCR, with one record for every CDR3 protein. In the table there are fewer than 400,000 distinct CDR3 sequences, over 13% of which are singletons. Clinical symptoms, serum thyroxine and TRAb, thyroid ultrasound and orbital computed tomography were used for the diagnoses.

This TCR was sampled from a man aged 45-65 years with Graves' ophthalmopathy. This sequence joins TRBV2 and TRBJ2-1; the D call may be TRBD1 or TRBD2 (5 bases each). Sequencing was carried out using blood. The CDR3 DNA sequence: TGTGCCAGCAGTGTCGAGGGGCTAGGGAATTACAATGAGCAGTTCTTC. Its translation is CASSVEGLGNYNEQFF.